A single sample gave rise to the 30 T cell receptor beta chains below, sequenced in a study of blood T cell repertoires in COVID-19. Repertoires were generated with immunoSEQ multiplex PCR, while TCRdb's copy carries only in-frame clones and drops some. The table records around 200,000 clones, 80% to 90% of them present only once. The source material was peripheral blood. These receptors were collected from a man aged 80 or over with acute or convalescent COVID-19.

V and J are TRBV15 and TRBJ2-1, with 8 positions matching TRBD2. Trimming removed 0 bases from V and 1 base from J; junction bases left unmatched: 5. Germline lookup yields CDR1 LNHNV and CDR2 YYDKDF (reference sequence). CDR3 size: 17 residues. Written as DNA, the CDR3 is TGTGCCACCAGCAGAGATGTGGGCGGGAGGTCCTACAATGAGCAGTTCTTC. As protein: CATSRDVGGRSYNEQFF.

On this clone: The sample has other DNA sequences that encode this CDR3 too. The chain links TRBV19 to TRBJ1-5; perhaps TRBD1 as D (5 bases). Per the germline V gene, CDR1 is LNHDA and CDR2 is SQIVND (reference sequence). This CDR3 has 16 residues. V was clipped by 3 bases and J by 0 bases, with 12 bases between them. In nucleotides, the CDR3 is TGTGCCAGTAGTATCCGGGGGACCGATAGCAATCAGCCCCAGCATTTT. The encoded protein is CASSIRGTDSNQPQHF.

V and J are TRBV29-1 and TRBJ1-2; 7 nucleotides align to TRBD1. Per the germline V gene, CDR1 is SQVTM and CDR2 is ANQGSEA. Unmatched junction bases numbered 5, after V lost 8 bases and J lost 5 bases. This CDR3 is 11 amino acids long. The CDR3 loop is CSIRDSYGYTF. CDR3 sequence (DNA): TGCAGCATCCGGGACAGTTATGGCTACACCTTC.

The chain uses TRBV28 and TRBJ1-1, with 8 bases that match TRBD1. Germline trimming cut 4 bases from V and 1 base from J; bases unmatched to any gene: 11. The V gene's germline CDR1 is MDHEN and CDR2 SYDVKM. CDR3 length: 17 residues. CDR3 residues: CASSSLTGADPNTEAFF. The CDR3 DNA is TGTGCCAGCAGTTCCCTGACAGGGGCCGACCCGAACACTGAAGCTTTCTTT.

The CDR3 coding sequence is TGTGCCAGCAAGCCTAGGATCGGGGAGCTGTTTTTT. Translating it yields CASKPRIGELFF. This chain connects TRBV27 to TRBJ2-2; D is uncertain. The CDR3 runs to 12 residues. V lost 7 bases and J 7 bases, leaving 10 bases between the germline ends. The germline CDR1 and CDR2 sequences are MNHEY and SMNVEV (reference sequence).

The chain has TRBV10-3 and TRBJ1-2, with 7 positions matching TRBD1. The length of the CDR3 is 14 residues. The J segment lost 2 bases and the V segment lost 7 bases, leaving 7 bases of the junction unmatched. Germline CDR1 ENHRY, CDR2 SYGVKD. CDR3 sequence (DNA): TGTGCCATCACTGGGACAGAGCTAAACTATGGCTACACCTTC. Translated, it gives CAITGTELNYGYTF.

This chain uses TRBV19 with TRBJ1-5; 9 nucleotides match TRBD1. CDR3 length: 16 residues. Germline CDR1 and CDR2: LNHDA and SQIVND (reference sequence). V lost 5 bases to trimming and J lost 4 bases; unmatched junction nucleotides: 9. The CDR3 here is CASSAWTGALNQPQHF. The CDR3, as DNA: TGTGCCAGTAGTGCCTGGACAGGGGCCCTTAATCAGCCCCAGCATTTT.

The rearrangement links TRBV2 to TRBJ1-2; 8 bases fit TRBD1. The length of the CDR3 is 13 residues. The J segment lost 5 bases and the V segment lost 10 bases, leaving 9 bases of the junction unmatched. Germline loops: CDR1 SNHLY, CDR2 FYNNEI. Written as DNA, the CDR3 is TGTGCCACTCCCGGACAGGGAGGTTATGGCTACACCTTC. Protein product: CATPGQGGYGYTF.

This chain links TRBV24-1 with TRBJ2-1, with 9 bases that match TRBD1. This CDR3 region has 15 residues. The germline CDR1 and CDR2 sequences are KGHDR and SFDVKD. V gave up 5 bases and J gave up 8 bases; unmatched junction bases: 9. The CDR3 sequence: CATSAPGQGTDEQFF. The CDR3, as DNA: TGTGCCACCAGTGCGCCGGGACAGGGTACCGATGAGCAGTTCTTC.

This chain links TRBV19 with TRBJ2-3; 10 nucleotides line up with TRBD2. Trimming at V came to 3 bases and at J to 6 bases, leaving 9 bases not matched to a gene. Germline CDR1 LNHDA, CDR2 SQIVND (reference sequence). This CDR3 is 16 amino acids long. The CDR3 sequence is CASSMAASGGSDTQYF. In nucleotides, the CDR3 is TGTGCCAGTAGTATGGCGGCTAGCGGGGGATCTGATACGCAGTATTTT.

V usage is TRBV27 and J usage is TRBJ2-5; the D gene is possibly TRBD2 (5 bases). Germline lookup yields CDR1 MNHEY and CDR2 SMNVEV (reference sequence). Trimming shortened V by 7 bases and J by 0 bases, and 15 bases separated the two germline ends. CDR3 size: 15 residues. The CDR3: CASTPWGANQETQYF. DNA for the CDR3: TGTGCCAGCACCCCATGGGGAGCAAACCAAGAGACCCAGTACTTC.

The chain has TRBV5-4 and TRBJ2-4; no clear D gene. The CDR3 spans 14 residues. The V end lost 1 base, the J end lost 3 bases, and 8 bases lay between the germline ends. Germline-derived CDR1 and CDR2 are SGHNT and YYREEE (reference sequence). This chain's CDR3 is CASSLLQDKNIQYF. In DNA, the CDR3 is TGTGCCAGCAGCTTGTTGCAGGACAAAAACATTCAGTACTTC.

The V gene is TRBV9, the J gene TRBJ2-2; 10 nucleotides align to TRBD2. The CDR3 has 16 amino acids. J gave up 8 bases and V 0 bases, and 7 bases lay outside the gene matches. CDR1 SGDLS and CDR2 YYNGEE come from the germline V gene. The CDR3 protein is CASSVAPSGSYGELFF. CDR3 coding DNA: TGTGCCAGCAGCGTAGCCCCTAGCGGGAGTTATGGGGAGCTGTTTTTT.

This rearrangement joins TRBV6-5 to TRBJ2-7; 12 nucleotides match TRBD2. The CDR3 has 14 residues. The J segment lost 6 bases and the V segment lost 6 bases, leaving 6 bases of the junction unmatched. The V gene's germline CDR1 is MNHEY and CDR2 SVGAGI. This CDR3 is CASRRLAGVSEQYV. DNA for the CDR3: TGTGCCAGCAGGCGACTAGCGGGAGTTTCCGAGCAGTACGTC.

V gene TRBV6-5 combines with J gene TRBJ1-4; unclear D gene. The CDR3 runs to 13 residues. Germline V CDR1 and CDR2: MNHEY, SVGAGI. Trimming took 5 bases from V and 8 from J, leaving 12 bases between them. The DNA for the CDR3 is TGTGCCAGCAGTCAGAGACATAGGGAAAAACTGTTTTTT. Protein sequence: CASSQRHREKLFF.

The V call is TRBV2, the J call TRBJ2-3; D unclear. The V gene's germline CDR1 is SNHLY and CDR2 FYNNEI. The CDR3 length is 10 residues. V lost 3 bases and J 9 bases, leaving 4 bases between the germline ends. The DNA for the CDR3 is TGTGCCAGCAGTGACACAACGCAGTATTTT. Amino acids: CASSDTTQYF.

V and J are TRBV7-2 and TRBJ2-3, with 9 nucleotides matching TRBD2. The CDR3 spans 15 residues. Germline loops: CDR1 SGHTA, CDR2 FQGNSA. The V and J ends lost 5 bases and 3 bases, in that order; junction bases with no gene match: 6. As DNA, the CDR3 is TGTGCCAGCAGCCTGATGGGACTAGCAACAGATACGCAGTATTTT. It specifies CASSLMGLATDTQYF.

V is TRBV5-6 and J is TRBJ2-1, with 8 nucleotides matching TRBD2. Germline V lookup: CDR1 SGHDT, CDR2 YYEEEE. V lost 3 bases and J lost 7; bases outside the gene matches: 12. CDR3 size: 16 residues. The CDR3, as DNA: TGTGCCAGCAGCTGGGGCCCTGCGGGAGGTCAAAATGAGCAGTTCTTC. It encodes CASSWGPAGGQNEQFF.

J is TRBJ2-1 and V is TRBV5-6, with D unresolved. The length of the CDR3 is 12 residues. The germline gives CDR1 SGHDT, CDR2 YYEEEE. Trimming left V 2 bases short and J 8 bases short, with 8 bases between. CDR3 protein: CASSFSSHEQFF. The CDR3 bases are TGTGCCAGCAGCTTTAGTAGCCATGAGCAGTTCTTC.

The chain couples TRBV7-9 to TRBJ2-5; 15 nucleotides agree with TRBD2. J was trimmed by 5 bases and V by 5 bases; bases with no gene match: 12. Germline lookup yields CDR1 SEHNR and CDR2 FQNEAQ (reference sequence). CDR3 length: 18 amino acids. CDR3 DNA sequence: TGTGCCAGCAGCACCGGGACTAGCGGGAGGCCCGGGGGGGAGACCCAGTACTTC. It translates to CASSTGTSGRPGGETQYF.

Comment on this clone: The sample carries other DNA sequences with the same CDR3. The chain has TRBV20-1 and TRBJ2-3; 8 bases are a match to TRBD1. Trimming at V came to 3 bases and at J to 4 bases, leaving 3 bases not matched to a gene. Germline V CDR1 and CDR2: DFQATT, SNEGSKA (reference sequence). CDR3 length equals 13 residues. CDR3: CSASDRGADTQYF. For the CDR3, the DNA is TGCAGTGCTAGTGACAGGGGTGCAGATACGCAGTATTTT.

The CDR3 here is CASSLAQGALYEQYF. The CDR3 coding sequence is TGCGCCAGCAGCTTGGCACAGGGGGCGCTCTACGAGCAGTACTTC. The chain joins TRBV5-1 to TRBJ2-7, with 9 bases identical to TRBD1. The CDR3 is 15 amino acids. With V trimmed by 0 bases and J by 3 bases, 4 bases remained unmatched. Germline assignment: CDR1 SGHRS and CDR2 YFSETQ.

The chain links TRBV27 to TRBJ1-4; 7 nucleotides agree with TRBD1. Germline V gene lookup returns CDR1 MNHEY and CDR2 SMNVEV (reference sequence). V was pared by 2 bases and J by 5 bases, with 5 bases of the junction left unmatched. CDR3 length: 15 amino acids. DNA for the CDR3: TGTGCCAGCAGTTTAGGGACAGTTTCAAATGAAAAACTGTTTTTT. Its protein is CASSLGTVSNEKLFF.

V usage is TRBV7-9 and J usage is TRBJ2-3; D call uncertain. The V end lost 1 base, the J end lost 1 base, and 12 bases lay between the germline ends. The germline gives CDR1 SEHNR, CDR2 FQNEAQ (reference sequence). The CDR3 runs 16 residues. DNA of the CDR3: TGTGCCAGCAGCTTAGGGATGGGCATCCGCACAGATACGCAGTATTTT. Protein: CASSLGMGIRTDTQYF.

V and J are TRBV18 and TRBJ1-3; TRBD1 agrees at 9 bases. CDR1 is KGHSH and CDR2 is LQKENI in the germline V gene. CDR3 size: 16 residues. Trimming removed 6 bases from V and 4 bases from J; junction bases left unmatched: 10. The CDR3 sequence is CASSQSNRGQGNTIYF. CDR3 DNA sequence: TGTGCCAGCTCCCAGAGCAACAGGGGGCAAGGAAACACCATATATTTT. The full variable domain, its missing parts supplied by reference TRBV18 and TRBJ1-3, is NAGVMQNPRHLVRRRGQEARLRCSPMKGHSHVYWYRQLPEEGLKFMVYLQKENIIDESGMPKERFSAEFPKEGPSILRIQQVVRGDSAAYFCASSQSNRGQGNTIYFGEGSWLTVV.

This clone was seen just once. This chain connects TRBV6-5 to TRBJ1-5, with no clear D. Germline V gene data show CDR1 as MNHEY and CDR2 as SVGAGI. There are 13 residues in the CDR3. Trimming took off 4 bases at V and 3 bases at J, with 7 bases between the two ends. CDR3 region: CASSWQINQPQHF. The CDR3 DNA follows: TGTGCCAGCAGTTGGCAGATCAATCAGCCCCAGCATTTT.

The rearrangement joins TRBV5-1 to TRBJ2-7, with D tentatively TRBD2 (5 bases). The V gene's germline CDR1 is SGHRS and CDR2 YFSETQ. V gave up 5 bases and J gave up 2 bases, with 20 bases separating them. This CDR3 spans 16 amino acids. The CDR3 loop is CASRVTPSSPTYEQYV. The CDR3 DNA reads TGCGCCAGCAGGGTTACCCCTAGCTCTCCGACCTACGAGCAGTACGTC.

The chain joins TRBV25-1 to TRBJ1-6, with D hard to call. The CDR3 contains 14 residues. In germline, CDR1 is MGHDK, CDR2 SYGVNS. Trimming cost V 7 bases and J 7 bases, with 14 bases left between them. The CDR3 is CASIEGGGNSPLHF. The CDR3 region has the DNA TGTGCCAGCATCGAAGGTGGAGGGAATTCACCCCTCCACTTT.

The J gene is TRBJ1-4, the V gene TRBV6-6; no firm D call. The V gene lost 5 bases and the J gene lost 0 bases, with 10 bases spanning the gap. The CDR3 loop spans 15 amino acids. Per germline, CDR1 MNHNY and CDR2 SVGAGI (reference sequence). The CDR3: CASSPPVATNEKLFF. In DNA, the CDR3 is TGTGCCAGCAGTCCTCCGGTGGCAACTAATGAAAAACTGTTTTTT.

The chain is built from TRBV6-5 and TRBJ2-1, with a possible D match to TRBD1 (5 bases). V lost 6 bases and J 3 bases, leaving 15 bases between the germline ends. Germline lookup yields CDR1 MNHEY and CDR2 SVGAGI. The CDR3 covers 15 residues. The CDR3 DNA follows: TGTGCCAGCAGGCACCAGGGAAATGGCTACAATGAGCAGTTCTTC. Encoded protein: CASRHQGNGYNEQFF.